Listed below are T cell receptor beta chains from one sample, sequenced in a study of T cell repertoires in cytomegalovirus infection. In TCRdb, the reads were re-called with MiXCR into one record per CDR3 protein. The repertoire holds more than 400,000 distinct CDR3 sequences, with more than 20% as singletons. Sequenced material: PBMCs. The receptors stem from a human donor in good health (CMV status not recorded). Some clones in this sample may be carry-over from other donors' samples. The CDR3 runs from the conserved cysteine through the conserved F or W. The order of the fields is clone size, D gene, V gene, J gene, CDR3 DNA, CDR3 protein. D genes are given only for firm matches. Expanded clones get a size class; other rows say once, few or many, or leave the size out.

many,TRBD2,TRBV6-2/TRBV6-3,TRBJ2-1,TGTGCCAGCAGTAACCGACTAGCGGGTGATTACAATGAGCAGTTCTTC,CASSNRLAGDYNEQFF
once,NA,TRBV9,TRBJ2-1,TGTGCCAGCAGCACCTGGGACAGGGACCTAGCGGGAGCCGTCAATGAGCAGTTCTTC,CASSTWDRDLAGAVNEQFF
NA,NA,TRBV15,TRBJ1-1,TGTGCCACCAGCAGCAGGGGCGCGAACACTGAAGCTTTCTTT,CATSSRGANTEAFF
few,NA,TRBV28,TRBJ1-2,TGTGCCAGCAGTTTTGGTTCTCTGGGTTCCTCTAACTATGGCTACACCTTC,CASSFGSLGSSNYGYTF
few,NA,TRBV28,TRBJ1-5,TGTGCCAGCAGTTTCCTCAGAACAGGAATGGGTCAGCCCCAGCATTTT,CASSFLRTGMGQPQHF
NA,NA,TRBV6-2/TRBV6-3,TRBJ2-5,TGTGCCAGCACCCGTGAGACTTGGGAGACCCAGTACTTC,CASTRETWETQYF
NA,TRBD1,TRBV29-1,TRBJ1-2,TGCAGCGTTGATATCGACAGGGCAGGAGGCTACACCTTC,CSVDIDRAGGYTF
few,TRBD1,TRBV7-9,TRBJ2-1,TGTGCCAGCAGCTCGTACAGGGGACATGAGCAGTTCTTC,CASSSYRGHEQFF
NA,NA,TRBV27,TRBJ2-3,TGTGCCAGCAGTTTATTGGGCCAGGTCTACGGCACAGATACGCAGTATTTT,CASSLLGQVYGTDTQYF
NA,NA,TRBV7-9,TRBJ2-6,TGTGCCAGCAGCTTAGTTCAGGGGCAATCTGGGGCCAACGTCCTGACTTTC,CASSLVQGQSGANVLTF
once,TRBD1,TRBV7-8,TRBJ2-1,TGTGCCAGCAGCCTATTCCGAGTGGGTAGGGACAGGTCCTACAATGAGCAGTTCTTC,CASSLFRVGRDRSYNEQFF
many,TRBD1,TRBV7-2,TRBJ1-2,TGTGCCAGCAGCTTAGGGACAGGGTCCTATGGCTACACCTTC,CASSLGTGSYGYTF
NA,NA,TRBV5-1,TRBJ2-6,TGCGCCAGCAGCATGAGGGAGAGCTCTGGGGCCAACGTCCTGACTTTC,CASSMRESSGANVLTF
few,NA,TRBV5-1,TRBJ1-6,TGCGCCAGCAGCTTGGGGGGTCCTCAGAGGAATTCACCCCTCCACTTT,CASSLGGPQRNSPLHF
NA,NA,TRBV18,TRBJ2-7,TGTGCCAGCTCACCACGAACTAGAGGTTTTTTACGGGGCTCCTACGAGCAGTACTTC,CASSPRTRGFLRGSYEQYF
few,NA,TRBV4-1,TRBJ1-3,TGCGCCAGCAGCCAAGACCCTGGGTTTGGAAACACCATATATTTT,CASSQDPGFGNTIYF
NA,TRBD1,TRBV4-1,TRBJ1-4,TGCGCCAGCAGCCAGCCAGCAGACAGGGGAGGTGAAAAACTGTTTTTT,CASSQPADRGGEKLFF
NA,TRBD1,TRBV5-6,TRBJ2-7,TGTGCCAGCAGCTTAGGACAGGGTGCACACGAGCAGTACTTC,CASSLGQGAHEQYF
few,TRBD2,TRBV9,TRBJ2-1,TGTGCCAGCAGCGTAGGGACTAGCTACTTGGGCAATGAGCAGTTCTTC,CASSVGTSYLGNEQFF
NA,TRBD1,TRBV3-1,TRBJ1-2,TGTGCCAGCAGCCCGGCCGGGACAGCCTATGGCTACACCTTC,CASSPAGTAYGYTF
NA,TRBD1,TRBV7-8,TRBJ1-1,TGTGCCAGCAGCCGGGGGGCCCCGGACAGGGGGACCTTTGGGACTGAAGCTTTCTTT,CASSRGAPDRGTFGTEAFF
NA,TRBD2,TRBV20-1,TRBJ2-3,TGCAGTGCTAGCCCCGGGGTAGCGGGAACTAGAACTTTCCCAGATACGCAGTATTTT,CSASPGVAGTRTFPDTQYF
NA,NA,TRBV2,TRBJ1-2,TGTGCCAGCAGTGATGGGCAGATCTATGGCTACACCTTC,CASSDGQIYGYTF
NA,TRBD1,TRBV18,TRBJ1-2,TGTGCCAGCTCACCACCTTCGACAGGGGGTAGCTATGGCTACACCTTC,CASSPPSTGGSYGYTF
NA,NA,TRBV5-1,TRBJ1-1,TGCGCCAGCAGCTCCCGGGCGGGGGGCACTGAAGCTTTCTTT,CASSSRAGGTEAFF
NA,TRBD2,TRBV9,TRBJ2-7,TGTGCCAGCAGCAAAAATTCCCGGACTAGCGGGAGTTCCGAGCAGTACTTC,CASSKNSRTSGSSEQYF
few,NA,TRBV7-8,TRBJ2-3,TGTGCCAGCAGCCGGGACCTGCGCACAGATACGCAGTATTTT,CASSRDLRTDTQYF
NA,TRBD2,TRBV7-9,TRBJ2-5,TGTGCCAGCAGCCTCCTCGGCGGGGAGGGAGAGACCCAGTACTTC,CASSLLGGEGETQYF
NA,NA,TRBV19,TRBJ1-4,TGTGCCAGTAAAGGGAGCTTAAATGAAAAACTGTTTTTT,CASKGSLNEKLFF